The 30 T cell receptor beta chains below were found in one sample sequenced in a study of blood T cell repertoires in COVID-19. The assay was immunoSEQ multiplex PCR, and TCRdb's table has in-frame clones only and misses some. Among fewer than 500,000 clones listed, approximately 86% were seen once. The sequenced material came from PBMCs or T cells enriched from blood (not recorded which). These receptors all come from a woman aged 18-29 years who had recovered from COVID-19.

A remark on this clone: One junction end does not reproduce the germline sequence, and a read error may be involved. The rearrangement links TRBV2 to TRBJ1-2; D call uncertain. Germline V gene data show CDR1 as SNHLY and CDR2 as FYNNEI. The CDR3 has 13 residues. DNA of the CDR3: TGTGCCAGCAGCGAAGGAGTTGTGAAGGGCTACACCTTC. This gives the protein CASSEGVVKGYTF.

The chain has TRBV28 and TRBJ2-1; D might be TRBD2 (6 bases). Trimming took 1 base from V and 7 from J, leaving 17 bases between them. This CDR3 is built from 16 residues. Germline loops: CDR1 MDHEN, CDR2 SYDVKM. The CDR3, as DNA: TGTGCCAGCAGTTTATTGGTAACTGGGGGGAGGAATGAGCAGTTCTTC. Amino acids: CASSLLVTGGRNEQFF.

This rearrangement joins TRBV3-1 (or the pseudogene TRBV3-2) to TRBJ2-2; TRBD1 agrees at 12 bases. There are 16 residues in the CDR3. The J segment lost 5 bases and the V segment lost 3 bases, leaving 4 bases of the junction unmatched. The germline V gene encodes CDR1 LGHDT and CDR2 YNNKEL (reference sequence). This CDR3 reads CASSHGTGGLTGELFF. The CDR3 bases are TGTGCCAGCAGCCATGGGACAGGGGGCCTTACCGGGGAGCTGTTTTTT.

This rearrangement joins TRBV28 to TRBJ1-1; 8 bases align to TRBD1. Germline V lookup: CDR1 MDHEN, CDR2 SYDVKM. The CDR3 is 15 amino acids. After removal of 5 bases from V and 3 bases from J, the junction contained 8 bases not matched to a gene. The DNA of the CDR3 is TGTGCCAGCAGTATAGTGGACAGGGAGGACACTGAAGCTTTCTTT. It specifies CASSIVDREDTEAFF.

The V gene is TRBV7-2, the J gene TRBJ1-1; no definite D call. V lost 3 bases, J lost 4 bases, and 6 bases lay in between. CDR1 SGHTA and CDR2 FQGNSA come from the germline V gene. CDR3 length equals 12 residues. CDR3 region: CASSFSGTEAFF. Here the CDR3 DNA reads TGTGCCAGCAGCTTTTCGGGCACTGAAGCTTTCTTT.

The chain has TRBV10-3 and TRBJ2-1; TRBD1 is a possible D gene (6 bases). The V gene lost 1 base and the J gene lost 7 bases, with 8 bases spanning the gap. The CDR3 is 13 amino acids. CDR1 ENHRY and CDR2 SYGVKD come from the germline V gene. CDR3 DNA: TGTGCCATCAGTGAGTTGAGGGGGAATGAGCAGTTCTTC. Encoded protein: CAISELRGNEQFF.

This chain links TRBV4-2 with TRBJ1-5; no clear D gene. Germline V lookup: CDR1 LGHNA, CDR2 YNFKEQ. The CDR3 consists of 16 residues. Trimming pared 3 bases from V and 1 base from J, leaving 13 bases between. The CDR3 DNA sequence: TGTGCCAGCAGCCAGAGGATGGGAGGGAGCAATCAGCCCCAGCATTTT. This gives the protein CASSQRMGGSNQPQHF.

This clone was seen only a few times. The rearrangement uses TRBV28 and TRBJ1-1, with TRBD1 as a possible D gene (5 bases). V shed 5 bases and J shed 5 bases, with 15 bases lying between them. CDR1 is MDHEN and CDR2 is SYDVKM in the germline V gene. This CDR3 spans 14 amino acids. In DNA, the CDR3 is TGTGCCAGCAGTGTGCCGACCACAGGAACTGAAGCTTTCTTT. It specifies CASSVPTTGTEAFF.

CDR3 region: CASSRGYQETQYF. The CDR3 region has the DNA TGTGCCAGTAGCAGGGGGTACCAAGAGACCCAGTACTTC. The gene calls are TRBV19 and TRBJ2-5, with TRBD1 matching 7 bases. V trimming: 6 bases; J trimming: 0 bases; junction bases outside the gene matches: 1. The CDR3 totals 13 residues. Germline V CDR1 and CDR2: LNHDA, SQIVND (reference sequence).

The V and J genes are TRBV30 and TRBJ1-3, with TRBD1 as a possible D gene (5 bases). The ends were cut back, 1 base at V and 8 bases at J, with 9 bases in the middle. The germline CDR1 and CDR2 sequences are GTSNPN and SVGIG (reference sequence). This CDR3 is built from 12 residues. CDR3 amino acids: CAWSEGVYTIYF. The CDR3 region has the DNA TGTGCCTGGAGTGAAGGGGTTTACACCATATATTTT.

This chain connects TRBV5-1 to TRBJ1-2; D is unclear. The CDR3 runs to 14 residues. The V and J ends lost 0 bases and 1 base respectively, with 7 bases between them. CDR1 SGHRS and CDR2 YFSETQ come from the germline V gene. This CDR3 reads CASSLGGINYGYTF. CDR3 DNA sequence: TGCGCCAGCAGCTTGGGCGGAATTAACTATGGCTACACCTTC.

This clone was seen ten or more times. The gene calls are TRBV29-1 and TRBJ2-2; D is unresolved. V was cut by 2 bases and J by 6 bases, with 4 bases left in between. The CDR3 covers 11 residues. CDR1 and CDR2 (germline): SQVTM, ANQGSEA. The CDR3 nucleotides read TGCAGCGTTGAAAACTCCGGGGAGCTGTTTTTT. Translated, it gives CSVENSGELFF.

The rearrangement links TRBV4-1 to TRBJ2-1, with 9 bases fitting TRBD2. After removal of 0 bases from V and 4 bases from J, the junction contained 10 bases not matched to a gene. Germline V gene lookup returns CDR1 MGHRA and CDR2 YSYEKL. This CDR3 has 18 residues. Here the CDR3 reads CASSQEPVAGDKYNEQFF. The DNA for the CDR3 is TGCGCCAGCAGCCAAGAGCCGGTAGCGGGGGATAAGTACAATGAGCAGTTCTTC.

This chain links TRBV18 with TRBJ1-1; D ambiguous. From germline, CDR1 is KGHSH and CDR2 LQKENI. The germline V and J ends were trimmed by 4 bases and 0 bases, with 9 bases remaining between them. The CDR3 consists of 14 residues. The CDR3 DNA reads TGTGCCAGCTCACTCACAGCCTTGAACACTGAAGCTTTCTTT. Translated, it gives CASSLTALNTEAFF.

V is TRBV5-1 and J is TRBJ1-1, with 7 nucleotides matching TRBD1. The germline gives CDR1 SGHRS, CDR2 YFSETQ. The CDR3 is made up of 14 amino acids. Trimming cost V 4 bases and J 3 bases; bases outside gene matches: 6. CDR3 nucleotide sequence: TGCGCCAGCAGCCCCCCGGGACAGTACACTGAAGCTTTCTTT. Translating it yields CASSPPGQYTEAFF.

The CDR3 here is CASRLYSGNTIYF. The DNA of the CDR3 is TGTGCCAGCAGACTCTACTCTGGAAACACCATATATTTT. This chain links TRBV19 with TRBJ1-3; D is undetermined. This CDR3 is 13 amino acids long. Germline-derived CDR1 and CDR2 are LNHDA and SQIVND (reference sequence). V was pared by 9 bases and J by 0 bases, with 9 bases between.

This clone was found a few times. This chain joins TRBV2 and TRBJ1-1; a weak D match, TRBD1 (5 bases). The CDR3 contains 12 residues. V lost 8 bases to trimming and J lost 4 bases, with 11 bases between them. The germline gives CDR1 SNHLY, CDR2 FYNNEI. For the CDR3, the DNA is TGTGCCAGCCTGACAGTTCGCACTGAAGCTTTCTTT. It specifies CASLTVRTEAFF.

The V and J genes are TRBV9 and TRBJ2-3, with a weak D call TRBD1 (5 bases). The CDR3 runs to 15 residues. Deletions cut 0 bases from V and 2 bases from J, with 10 bases between. CDR1 is SGDLS, CDR2 YYNGEE, per germline. CDR3: CASSVGQGFTDTQYF. CDR3 nucleotides: TGTGCCAGCAGCGTAGGCCAGGGCTTCACAGATACGCAGTATTTT.

The rearrangement joins TRBV10-3 to TRBJ2-2; 10 bases fit TRBD2. V trimming: 3 bases; J trimming: 6 bases; junction bases outside the gene matches: 7. Germline lookup yields CDR1 ENHRY and CDR2 SYGVKD. The CDR3 covers 16 residues. The CDR3 coding sequence is TGTGCCATCAGTGATGGGTTAGCGGGGGGTTCCGGGGAGCTGTTTTTT. Protein product: CAISDGLAGGSGELFF.

Worth noting for this clone: With only one base between it and a far larger clone, this is likely a read error. Other DNA sequences within the sample encode an identical CDR3. CDR3 nucleotides: TGTGCCAGCAGTTCGGGGGGCACAGATACGCAGTATTTT. This translates into CASSSGGTDTQYF. The chain joins TRBV28 to TRBJ2-3; maybe TRBD2 (6 bases). The CDR3 extends over 13 amino acids. V was trimmed by 4 bases and J by 1 base, leaving 6 bases between them. Germline CDR1 MDHEN, CDR2 SYDVKM. Based on the CDR3 plus reference TRBV28 and TRBJ2-3, the full variable domain is DVKVTQSSRYLVKRTGEKVFLECVQDMDHENMFWYRQDPGLGLRLIYFSYDVKMKEKGDIPEGYSVSREKKERFSLILESASTNQTSMYLCASSSGGTDTQYFGPGTRLTVL.

This clone was recorded once. The gene calls are TRBV5-5 and TRBJ1-2, with D possibly TRBD1 on 6 matching bases. The CDR3 extends over 14 amino acids. V was shortened by 4 bases and J by 2 bases, with 12 bases between the two germline ends. Germline V gene data show CDR1 as SGHKS and CDR2 as YYEKEE (reference sequence). This chain's CDR3 is CASSLQGLNYGYTF. The DNA of the CDR3 is TGTGCCAGCAGCCTACAGGGACTAAACTATGGCTACACCTTC.

The chain recombines TRBV12-5 with TRBJ2-5; weak D call: TRBD2 (6 bases). The V and J ends lost 3 bases and 5 bases respectively, with 16 bases between them. This CDR3 region has 15 residues. Germline V gene sequence: CDR1 LGHNT, CDR2 FRNRAP. Written as DNA, the CDR3 is TGTGCTAGTGGTTTCATCGGGCCAGGGAGGGAGACCCAGTACTTC. It yields the protein CASGFIGPGRETQYF. Filled out from reference TRBV12-5 and TRBJ2-5, the complete variable domain reads DARVTQTPRHKVTEMGQEVTMRCQPILGHNTVFWYRQTMMQGLELLAYFRNRAPLDDSGMPKDRFSAEMPDATLATLKIQPSEPRDSAVYFCASGFIGPGRETQYFGPGTRLLVL.

J is TRBJ2-2 and V is TRBV7-8; possible D gene TRBD1, 5 bases. Germline V gene sequence: CDR1 SGHVS, CDR2 FQNEAQ. The CDR3 runs to 18 residues. The V end was cut by 1 base, the J end by 4 bases, with 19 bases between. The CDR3 loop is CASSLEGMGSISTGELFF. In DNA, the CDR3 is TGTGCCAGCAGCTTAGAGGGGATGGGCAGTATCAGCACCGGGGAGCTGTTTTTT.

The chain is built from TRBV9 and TRBJ2-2; D uncertain. Per the germline V gene, CDR1 is SGDLS and CDR2 is YYNGEE. This CDR3 contains 14 residues. The ends were cut back, 2 bases at V and 6 bases at J, with 11 bases in the middle. Here the CDR3 DNA reads TGTGCCAGCAGCGTCAGTAGCCTAGCCGGGGAGCTGTTTTTT. Translating it yields CASSVSSLAGELFF.

The rearrangement joins TRBV19 to TRBJ1-1, with TRBD1 matching 9 bases. The CDR3 is 16 amino acids. Trimming removed 6 bases from V and 1 base from J; junction bases left unmatched: 9. Germline V gene sequence: CDR1 LNHDA, CDR2 SQIVND (reference sequence). The CDR3 protein is CASSTMVGQGNTEAFF. Here the CDR3 DNA reads TGTGCCAGTAGCACAATGGTGGGACAGGGGAACACTGAAGCTTTCTTT.

V gene TRBV6-6 combines with J gene TRBJ2-7; 7 bases agree with TRBD2. The germline CDR1 and CDR2 sequences are MNHNY and SVGAGI (reference sequence). Losses at the gene ends were 0 bases for V and 6 bases for J; bases not matched to a gene: 5. The CDR3 is 14 amino acids. The DNA of the CDR3 is TGTGCCAGCAGTTACTCCTCCCCGGGGGGCGAGCAGTACTTC. It specifies CASSYSSPGGEQYF.

This chain joins TRBV5-1 and TRBJ1-4; D is ambiguous. The CDR3 totals 17 residues. Per germline, CDR1 SGHRS and CDR2 YFSETQ. V was shortened by 4 bases and J by 3 bases, with 19 bases between the two germline ends. The CDR3 nucleotides are TGCGCCAGCAGCCCGAACCTTTTACACCCAGCTAATGAAAAACTGTTTTTT. This sequence encodes CASSPNLLHPANEKLFF.

This clone has more than one count but fewer than ten. The rearrangement joins TRBV12-3 or TRBV12-4 to TRBJ1-4, with D unresolved. Trimming cost V 4 bases and J 7 bases, with 4 bases left between them. The CDR3 consists of 11 residues. The CDR3 region is CASSSFEKLFF. CDR3 DNA: TGTGCCAGCAGTTCCTTTGAAAAACTGTTTTTT.

The chain employs TRBV7-9 and TRBJ2-7; D is perhaps TRBD1 (6 bases). V was trimmed by 4 bases and J by 3 bases, leaving 10 bases between them. This CDR3 has 13 amino acids. Per germline, CDR1 SEHNR and CDR2 FQNEAQ (reference sequence). DNA for the CDR3: TGTGCCAGCAGCTCTGGGGGCGGCTACGAGCAGTACTTC. Translating gives CASSSGGGYEQYF.

This clone was recorded only once. The rearrangement links TRBV2 to TRBJ2-2, with D possibly matching TRBD2 (5 bases). V was cut by 8 bases and J by 1 base, with 11 bases left in between. CDR3 length: 14 amino acids. Germline V gives CDR1 SNHLY, CDR2 FYNNEI. In nucleotides, the CDR3 is TGTGCCAGCCGGGAACAGCGGAACACCGGGGAGCTGTTTTTT. As protein: CASREQRNTGELFF.